This T cell receptor beta chain was sequenced for a study of blood T cell repertoires in COVID-19. Overall study context: Some COVID-19 samples were acute and others convalescent; all came from the United States, Italy and Spain. From T cells, B-cell-depleted T cells, or PBMCs came the material, which was cDNA or gDNA.

Germline trimming cut 3 bases from V and 10 bases from J; bases unmatched to any gene: 11. The CDR3 extends over 14 amino acids. CDR1 is SGHNT and CDR2 is YYREEE in the germline V gene (reference sequence). Original methodology: Amplification with reference gene primers provided the estimates of nucleated cell counts. Data came from immunoSEQ multiplex PCR; TCRdb stores just in-frame clones and leaves some out. That table is the source of V, J and clone size, and D and trimming were worked out from the DNA. The sample lists more than 200,000 clones; approximately 79% were seen once. This receptor was obtained from a woman aged 80 or over with active or convalescent COVID-19. The J gene is TRBJ2-3, the V gene TRBV5-4; 7 bases map to TRBD2. The sample consisted of peripheral blood. The CDR3, as DNA: TGTGCCAGCAGCTGGACTAGTAGTCTATCCGCGCAGTATTTT. This translates into CASSWTSSLSAQYF.